This passage covers 26 T cell receptor beta chains from one sample sequenced in a study of long-term antiretroviral therapy in people with HIV. An immunoSEQ assay, version v3.0, was performed at survey level. Clones were read by immunoSEQ multiplex PCR, and TCRdb kept only the in-frame ones, dropping some. The sample shows tens of thousands of clones, roughly four fifths of them seen only once. The sequences come from unsorted PBMCs, collected 0.2 years after starting antiretroviral therapy. The receptor source for this set is a woman under 40 with HIV.

The chain has TRBV30 and TRBJ2-7, with D possibly matching TRBD1 (5 bases). The CDR3 is 15 residues long. V lost 4 bases, J lost 2 bases, and 18 bases lay in between. From germline, CDR1 is GTSNPN and CDR2 SVGIG (reference sequence). This CDR3 reads CAWNRKDTKTYEQYV. The CDR3 DNA follows: TGTGCCTGGAATCGTAAGGACACCAAAACCTACGAGCAGTACGTC.

On this clone itself: This same CDR3 is encoded by further DNA sequences in the sample. V is TRBV2 and J is TRBJ1-2; D is unclear. Per germline, CDR1 SNHLY and CDR2 FYNNEI. Trimming left V 7 bases short and J 6 bases short, with 12 bases between. This CDR3 spans 12 amino acids. Here the CDR3 reads CASIRVADGYTF. The CDR3 DNA sequence: TGTGCCAGCATAAGGGTCGCGGATGGCTACACCTTC.

This clone was seen only once. The chain joins TRBV6-1 to TRBJ1-1; D call uncertain. Trimming left V 6 bases short and J 6 bases short, with 17 bases between. The CDR3 is 14 residues long. CDR1 MNHNS and CDR2 SASEGT come from the germline V gene. Here the CDR3 DNA reads TGTGCCAGCAGAATGAGGGAAATTGGCGCTGAAGCTTTCTTT. Translated: CASRMREIGAEAFF.

The genes are TRBV29-1 and TRBJ1-1; no firm D call. The V gene lost 6 bases and the J gene lost 4 bases, with 9 bases spanning the gap. There are 11 residues in the CDR3. Germline CDR1 reads SQVTM; CDR2 reads ANQGSEA. The CDR3 region has the DNA TGCAGCGTCGGTTGGGGCACTGAAGCTTTCTTT. Translating it yields CSVGWGTEAFF.

The rearrangement links TRBV10-3 to TRBJ1-6; possibly TRBD1 for D (5 bases). The V end lost 6 bases, the J end lost 5 bases, and 8 bases lay between the germline ends. The CDR3 consists of 13 residues. The germline V gene encodes CDR1 ENHRY and CDR2 SYGVKD. CDR3 in amino acids: CAIRDTNNSPLHF. CDR3 coding DNA: TGTGCCATCAGGGACACCAATAATTCACCCCTCCACTTT.

J is TRBJ2-2 and V is TRBV2; D is possibly TRBD1 (6 bases). Deletions cut 6 bases from V and 1 base from J, with 15 bases between. Per the germline V gene, CDR1 is SNHLY and CDR2 is FYNNEI. The CDR3 consists of 16 residues. The CDR3 loop is CASSRGGPRNTGELFF. In DNA, the CDR3 is TGTGCCAGCAGCAGGGGTGGCCCACGGAACACCGGGGAGCTGTTTTTT.

The rearrangement uses TRBV7-9 and TRBJ1-4; no definite D call. The CDR3 has 11 residues. The ends were cut back, 7 bases at V and 8 bases at J, with 8 bases in the middle. Germline V CDR1 and CDR2: SEHNR, FQNEAQ (reference sequence). The CDR3 sequence is CASTHQEKLFF. As DNA, the CDR3 is TGTGCCAGCACGCATCAGGAAAAACTGTTTTTT.

The chain is built from TRBV30 and TRBJ2-4; D is possibly TRBD1 (5 bases). This CDR3 is built from 12 residues. From germline, CDR1 is GTSNPN and CDR2 SVGIG (reference sequence). Trimming took off 3 bases at V and 6 bases at J, with 9 bases between the two ends. Here the CDR3 DNA reads TGTGCCTGGAGCCCCGACAGAAACATTCAGTACTTC. This codes for CAWSPDRNIQYF.

This clone was seen a few times. This chain joins TRBV9 and TRBJ2-5; TRBD1 might be the D (6 bases). This CDR3 spans 13 amino acids. The germline V gene encodes CDR1 SGDLS and CDR2 YYNGEE. Trimming took off 7 bases at V and 5 bases at J, with 15 bases between the two ends. CDR3 bases: TGTGCCAGCGGGCGACAGGCCGAGGAGACCCAGTACTTC. It yields the protein CASGRQAEETQYF.

The chain combines TRBV2 with TRBJ2-7; D may be TRBD1 (6 bases). V lost 5 bases and J 6 bases, leaving 17 bases between the germline ends. Germline V lookup: CDR1 SNHLY, CDR2 FYNNEI. The CDR3 spans 14 residues. Here the CDR3 reads CASSQHQDRREQYV. In nucleotides, the CDR3 is TGTGCCAGCAGTCAACACCAGGACAGACGCGAGCAGTACGTC.

V usage is TRBV6-1 and J usage is TRBJ1-2, with D unresolved. The CDR3 has 14 residues. V lost 7 bases, J lost 8 bases, and 20 bases lay in between. Germline V CDR1 and CDR2: MNHNS, SASEGT. The CDR3 is CASTEIAGSGGYTF. In DNA form, the CDR3 reads TGTGCCAGCACCGAAATCGCAGGATCGGGGGGCTACACCTTC.

This chain links TRBV2 with TRBJ1-4; 10 bases fit TRBD1. Germline CDR1 and CDR2: SNHLY and FYNNEI. This CDR3 is built from 14 residues. V was pared by 6 bases and J by 8 bases, with 6 bases of the junction left unmatched. CDR3 sequence: CASRTGQGREKLFF. For the CDR3, the DNA is TGTGCCAGCAGGACGGGACAGGGGCGGGAAAAACTGTTTTTT.

The V and J genes are TRBV6-1 and TRBJ2-3; 7 bases match TRBD2. The CDR3 is made up of 18 amino acids. Germline V CDR1 and CDR2: MNHNS, SASEGT. V dropped 2 bases and J dropped 0; count of bases not matched to a gene: 11. The CDR3 loop is CASSESFTRESSTDTQYF. The CDR3 region has the DNA TGTGCCAGCAGTGAAAGTTTTACGCGGGAGTCTAGCACAGATACGCAGTATTTT.

The chain carries TRBV19 and TRBJ1-2; TRBD1 matches 8 bases. The germline V gene encodes CDR1 LNHDA and CDR2 SQIVND (reference sequence). J gave up 0 bases and V 3 bases, and 6 bases lay outside the gene matches. The CDR3 spans 16 residues. CDR3 region: CASSIGGQGSNYGYTF. For the CDR3, the DNA is TGTGCCAGTAGTATTGGAGGACAGGGCTCTAACTATGGCTACACCTTC.

V is TRBV5-1 and J is TRBJ2-1; unclear D gene. CDR1 SGHRS and CDR2 YFSETQ come from the germline V gene. CDR3 length equals 16 residues. V lost 0 bases, J lost 0 bases, and 10 bases lay in between. CDR3 loop: CASSLGNSFSYNEQFF. The DNA of the CDR3 is TGCGCCAGCAGCTTGGGTAATAGCTTCTCCTACAATGAGCAGTTCTTC.

The sample holds a few counts of this clone. V and J are TRBV14 and TRBJ1-6; D is undetermined. This CDR3 contains 14 residues. V was shortened by 0 bases and J by 8 bases, with 8 bases between the two germline ends. Germline loops: CDR1 SGHDN, CDR2 FVKESK. CDR3 sequence: CASSQDLWYSPLHF. In nucleotides, the CDR3 is TGTGCCAGCAGCCAAGATTTGTGGTATTCACCCCTCCACTTT. The full variable domain, with the rest looked up from reference TRBV14 and TRBJ1-6, is EAGVTQFPSHSVIEKGQTVTLRCDPISGHDNLYWYRRVMGKEIKFLLHFVKESKQDESGMPNNRFLAERTGGTYSTLKVQPAELEDSGVYFCASSQDLWYSPLHFGNGTRLTVT.

The V call is TRBV19, the J call TRBJ1-2; D is unclear. Germline V CDR1 and CDR2: LNHDA, SQIVND (reference sequence). Trimming cost V 3 bases and J 4 bases, with 15 bases left between them. This CDR3 has 15 residues. The CDR3 region is CASSIWGGRIYGYTF. CDR3 coding DNA: TGTGCCAGTAGTATTTGGGGAGGAAGGATCTATGGCTACACCTTC.

CDR3 DNA: TGTGCCAGCAGCGTAGACGGTTCCTACAATGAGCAGTTCTTC. This gives the protein CASSVDGSYNEQFF. The chain joins TRBV9 to TRBJ2-1; D gene ambiguous. Germline lookup yields CDR1 SGDLS and CDR2 YYNGEE. This CDR3 has 14 residues. The ends were cut back, 0 bases at V and 1 base at J, with 5 bases in the middle.

The chain carries TRBV5-1 and TRBJ1-3; unclear D gene. This CDR3 spans 15 amino acids. Germline assignment: CDR1 SGHRS and CDR2 YFSETQ. Deletions cut 1 base from V and 0 bases from J, with 8 bases between. DNA for the CDR3: TGCGCCAGCAGCTTGTCCGGGAACTCTGGAAACACCATATATTTT. It yields the protein CASSLSGNSGNTIYF.

The chain uses TRBV6-1 and TRBJ1-6; possibly TRBD1 for D (6 bases). The V and J ends lost 6 bases and 8 bases respectively, with 11 bases between them. There are 13 residues in the CDR3. Germline V gene lookup returns CDR1 MNHNS and CDR2 SASEGT. For the CDR3, the DNA is TGTGCCAGCAGGGACCAGGGGTATTCACCCCTCCACTTT. Translation: CASRDQGYSPLHF.

The rearrangement joins TRBV15 to TRBJ2-3; tentative D call: TRBD1 (7 bases). The V gene lost 8 bases and the J gene lost 5 bases, with 14 bases spanning the gap. CDR3 length equals 13 residues. Germline V gene data show CDR1 as LNHNV and CDR2 as YYDKDF (reference sequence). The CDR3 sequence is CATVEGAIDTQYF. In nucleotides, the CDR3 is TGTGCCACCGTGGAGGGGGCGATAGATACGCAGTATTTT.

The rearrangement links TRBV30 to TRBJ1-1; 12 nucleotides match TRBD1. Germline CDR1 GTSNPN, CDR2 SVGIG (reference sequence). The CDR3 covers 15 residues. V shed 2 bases and J 4 bases; nucleotides not matched to a gene: 5. CDR3 loop: CAWSIGTGGITEAFF. The CDR3 region has the DNA TGTGCCTGGAGTATTGGGACAGGGGGCATCACTGAAGCTTTCTTT.

The sample holds one count of this clone. This sequence joins TRBV7-2 and TRBJ2-1; 8 positions agree with TRBD2. Losses at the gene ends were 2 bases for V and 3 bases for J; bases not matched to a gene: 9. The CDR3 covers 17 residues. CDR1 SGHTA and CDR2 FQGNSA come from the germline V gene. CDR3 amino acids: CASSLWVGGANYNEQFF. As DNA, the CDR3 is TGTGCCAGCAGCTTATGGGTCGGGGGGGCGAACTACAATGAGCAGTTCTTC.

The chain joins TRBV7-3 to TRBJ2-2, with D unresolved. The CDR3 covers 16 residues. V lost 4 bases and J lost 1, with 13 bases in between. The germline CDR1 and CDR2 sequences are SGHTA and FQGTGA. CDR3: CASSSAKELNTGELFF. CDR3 nucleotides: TGTGCCAGCAGCTCCGCTAAGGAGCTGAACACCGGGGAGCTGTTTTTT.

This rearrangement joins TRBV2 to TRBJ1-2; D not resolved. Trimming stripped 7 bases from V and 5 bases from J, with 8 bases between. The CDR3 runs to 11 residues. The germline CDR1 and CDR2 sequences are SNHLY and FYNNEI. The CDR3 sequence is CASIGDYGYTF. CDR3 DNA: TGTGCCAGCATTGGGGATTATGGCTACACCTTC.

The chain is built from TRBV20-1 and TRBJ2-2; D is unresolved. Germline loops: CDR1 DFQATT, CDR2 SNEGSKA (reference sequence). V lost 3 bases, J lost 7 bases, and 6 bases lay in between. This CDR3 is 11 amino acids long. CDR3 bases: TGCAGTGCTAGTGTGATCGGGGAGCTGTTTTTT. Its translation: CSASVIGELFF.